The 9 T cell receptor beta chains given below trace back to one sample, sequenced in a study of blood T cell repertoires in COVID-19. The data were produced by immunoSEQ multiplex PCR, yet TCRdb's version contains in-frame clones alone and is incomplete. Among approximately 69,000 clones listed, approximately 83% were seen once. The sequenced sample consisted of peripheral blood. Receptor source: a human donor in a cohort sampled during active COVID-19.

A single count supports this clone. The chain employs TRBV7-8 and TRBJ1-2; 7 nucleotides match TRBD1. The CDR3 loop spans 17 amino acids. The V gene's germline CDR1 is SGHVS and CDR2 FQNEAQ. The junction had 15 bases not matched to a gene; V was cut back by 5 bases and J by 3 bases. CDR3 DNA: TGTGCCAGCAGCACAAGAGGGCGGGACAGTAACTACTATGGCTACACCTTC. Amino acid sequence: CASSTRGRDSNYYGYTF.

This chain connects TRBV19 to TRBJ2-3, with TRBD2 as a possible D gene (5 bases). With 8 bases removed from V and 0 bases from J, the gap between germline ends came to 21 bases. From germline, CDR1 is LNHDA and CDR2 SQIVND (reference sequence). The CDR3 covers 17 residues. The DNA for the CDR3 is TGTGCCAGTGGAGACTACTTTAATCCGCCTAGCACAGATACGCAGTATTTT. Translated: CASGDYFNPPSTDTQYF.

CDR3 amino acids: CASSKGRGSSYEQYF. CDR3 DNA sequence: TGTGCCAGCAGCAAAGGGCGGGGAAGCTCCTACGAGCAGTACTTC. The gene calls are TRBV21-1 and TRBJ2-7; TRBD2 was called by the table and not checked on the DNA. TRBV21-1 is labeled a pseudogene. The CDR3 contains 15 residues.

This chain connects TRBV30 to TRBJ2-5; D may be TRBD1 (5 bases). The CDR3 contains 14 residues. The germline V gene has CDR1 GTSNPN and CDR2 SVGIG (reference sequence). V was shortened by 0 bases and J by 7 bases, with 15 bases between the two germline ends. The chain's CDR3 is CAWSVRGRAATQYF. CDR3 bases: TGTGCCTGGAGTGTACGTGGCAGGGCCGCGACCCAGTACTTC.

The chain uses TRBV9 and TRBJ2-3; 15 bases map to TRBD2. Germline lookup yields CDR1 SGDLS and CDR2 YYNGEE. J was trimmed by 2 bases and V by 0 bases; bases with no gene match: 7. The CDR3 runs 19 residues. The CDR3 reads CASSVGRTSGGAHTDTQYF. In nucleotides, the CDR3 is TGTGCCAGCAGCGTAGGCAGGACTAGCGGGGGGGCACACACAGATACGCAGTATTTT. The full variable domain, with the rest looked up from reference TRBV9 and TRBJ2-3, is DSGVTQTPKHLITATGQRVTLRCSPRSGDLSVYWYQQSLDQGLQFLIQYYNGEERAKGNILERFSAQQFPDLHSELNLSSLELGDSALYFCASSVGRTSGGAHTDTQYFGPGTRLTVL.

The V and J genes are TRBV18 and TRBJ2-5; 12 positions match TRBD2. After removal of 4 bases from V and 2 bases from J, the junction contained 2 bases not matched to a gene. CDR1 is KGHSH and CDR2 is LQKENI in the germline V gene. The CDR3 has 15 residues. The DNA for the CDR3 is TGTGCCAGCTCACTCGGACTAGCGGGACAAGAGACCCAGTACTTC. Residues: CASSLGLAGQETQYF.

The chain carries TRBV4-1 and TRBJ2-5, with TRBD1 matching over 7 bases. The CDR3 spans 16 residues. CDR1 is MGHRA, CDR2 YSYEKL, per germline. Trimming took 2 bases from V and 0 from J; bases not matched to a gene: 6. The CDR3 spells CASSQLDRVDQETQYF. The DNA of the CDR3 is TGCGCCAGCAGCCAACTTGACAGGGTAGACCAAGAGACCCAGTACTTC.

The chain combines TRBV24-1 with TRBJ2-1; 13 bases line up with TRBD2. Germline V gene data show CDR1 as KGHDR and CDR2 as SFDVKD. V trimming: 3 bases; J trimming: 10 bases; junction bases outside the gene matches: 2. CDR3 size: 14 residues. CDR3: CATSDPLAGGEQFF. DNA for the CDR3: TGTGCCACCAGTGATCCACTAGCGGGGGGGGAGCAGTTCTTC.

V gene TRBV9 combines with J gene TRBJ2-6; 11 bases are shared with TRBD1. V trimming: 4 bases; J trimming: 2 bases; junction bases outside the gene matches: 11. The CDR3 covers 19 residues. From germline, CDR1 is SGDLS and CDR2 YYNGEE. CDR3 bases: TGTGCCAGCAGCTTTCGCCGGGACAGGGGGATGACTGGGGCCAACGTCCTGACTTTC. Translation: CASSFRRDRGMTGANVLTF.